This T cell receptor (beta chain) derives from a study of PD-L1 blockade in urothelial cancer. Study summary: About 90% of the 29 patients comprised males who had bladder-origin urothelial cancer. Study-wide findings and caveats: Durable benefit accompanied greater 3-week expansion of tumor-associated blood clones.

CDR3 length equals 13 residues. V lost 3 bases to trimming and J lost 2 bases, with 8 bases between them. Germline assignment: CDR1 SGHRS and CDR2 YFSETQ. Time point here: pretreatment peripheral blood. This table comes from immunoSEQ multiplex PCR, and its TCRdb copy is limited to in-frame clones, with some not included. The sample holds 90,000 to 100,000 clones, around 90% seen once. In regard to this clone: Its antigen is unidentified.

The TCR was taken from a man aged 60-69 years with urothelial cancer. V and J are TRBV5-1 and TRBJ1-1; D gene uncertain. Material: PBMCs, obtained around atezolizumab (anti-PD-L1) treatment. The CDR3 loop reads CASSSGVNTEAFF. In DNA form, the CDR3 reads TGCGCCAGCAGCTCCGGAGTAAACACTGAAGCTTTCTTT.